The 17 T cell receptor beta chains below were found in one sample sequenced in a study of shared clonotypes between healthy human individuals. TCRdb's table, derived via immunoSEQ multiplex PCR, lists solely in-frame clones and lacks some. This table holds hundreds of thousands of clones, approximately 75% found once. The sample consisted of memory CD4+ T cells sorted from blood. Subset noted: CD45RA-negative fraction. These receptors were obtained from a woman aged 30 to 39 in good health.

For this clone: Additional DNA sequences in this sample encode the identical CDR3. The genes are TRBV11-2 and TRBJ2-5, with 8 bases identical to TRBD2. CDR1 and CDR2 (germline): SGHAT, FQNNGV. CDR3 length: 14 residues. The J segment lost 4 bases and the V segment lost 3 bases, leaving 4 bases of the junction unmatched. The CDR3 region has the DNA TGTGCCAGCAGCTTCGGGAGGGAGGGAGAGACCCAGTACTTC. Its protein is CASSFGREGETQYF.

The V and J genes are TRBV2 and TRBJ2-6, with 8 bases that match TRBD1. The CDR3 length is 18 residues. From germline, CDR1 is SNHLY and CDR2 FYNNEI. Trimming took 3 bases from V and 0 from J; bases not matched to a gene: 7. CDR3 region: CASSESGQGNSGANVLTF. DNA for the CDR3: TGTGCCAGCAGTGAGTCCGGACAGGGAAACTCTGGGGCCAACGTCCTGACTTTC.

The chain joins TRBV7-9 to TRBJ2-7; 10 nucleotides align to TRBD2. Germline V gene data show CDR1 as SEHNR and CDR2 as FQNEAQ (reference sequence). V shed 1 base, J shed 2 bases, and the junction held 11 bases outside the gene matches. The CDR3 sequence is 18 residues long. The DNA of the CDR3 is TGTGCCAGCAGCTTAGGTTCTAGTTCCAGCGGGAGGGCCTACGAGCAGTACTTC. It codes for CASSLGSSSSGRAYEQYF.

This clone was seen just once. In the same sample, other DNA sequences code for this CDR3. The chain has TRBV11-2 and TRBJ1-5; the D is unclear. CDR3 length equals 15 residues. The germline V and J ends were trimmed by 3 bases and 4 bases, with 13 bases remaining between them. Germline V gives CDR1 SGHAT, CDR2 FQNNGV. The CDR3 DNA reads as TGTGCCAGCAGCTTGTTGGCAGGCCCTAATCAGCCCCAGCATTTT. Protein product: CASSLLAGPNQPQHF.

V gene TRBV4-2 combines with J gene TRBJ2-7; D not resolved. Trimming pared 4 bases from V and 3 bases from J, leaving 19 bases between. Germline CDR1 is LGHNA and CDR2 is YNFKEQ. The CDR3 runs to 16 residues. The CDR3: CASSPSDRLPNYEQYF. As DNA, the CDR3 is TGTGCCAGCAGCCCTTCGGACCGCCTCCCCAACTACGAGCAGTACTTC.

The V call is TRBV11-3, the J call TRBJ2-2, with TRBD1 identical over 8 bases. CDR3 length: 15 amino acids. Germline V gene lookup returns CDR1 SGHNT and CDR2 YENEEA. Germline trimming cut 5 bases from V and 7 bases from J; bases unmatched to any gene: 9. CDR3 residues: CASSPRTGMGGELFF. DNA for the CDR3: TGTGCCAGCAGCCCCCGGACAGGGATGGGCGGGGAGCTGTTTTTT.

The gene calls are TRBV15 and TRBJ2-1; 15 bases fit TRBD2. Germline trimming cut 6 bases from V and 1 base from J; bases unmatched to any gene: 4. Germline V lookup: CDR1 LNHNV, CDR2 YYDKDF (reference sequence). This CDR3 region has 17 residues. The CDR3 DNA reads TGTGCCACCAGGGGGACTAGCGGGAGGTTTTCCTACAATGAGCAGTTCTTC. Translating it yields CATRGTSGRFSYNEQFF.

As for this clone: This sequence is one base from a far larger clone and is likely a read error. V is TRBV27 and J is TRBJ1-1; D is unclear. Trimming stripped 8 bases from V and 0 bases from J, with 13 bases between. Germline V gene sequence: CDR1 MNHEY, CDR2 SMNVEV (reference sequence). This CDR3 has 14 amino acids. CDR3 in DNA: TGTGCCAGCGGTCGCCCGGGGATGAACACTGAAGCTTTCTTT. Encoded protein: CASGRPGMNTEAFF.

CDR3 protein: CASSHGVAYEQYF. The CDR3 bases are TGTGCCAGCAGCCACGGGGTAGCCTACGAGCAGTACTTC. The chain links TRBV6-6 to TRBJ2-7; the D gene is possibly TRBD2 (5 bases). The CDR3 extends over 13 amino acids. Trimming took 6 bases from V and 2 from J, leaving 11 bases between them. CDR1 and CDR2 (germline): MNHNY, SVGAGI (reference sequence).

The rearrangement joins TRBV27 to TRBJ2-7; TRBD1 matches at 7 bases. This CDR3 has 12 residues. The germline gives CDR1 MNHEY, CDR2 SMNVEV (reference sequence). V lost 8 bases to trimming and J lost 4 bases; unmatched junction nucleotides: 5. Here the CDR3 reads CASRQGRYEQYF. For the CDR3, the DNA is TGTGCCAGCCGACAGGGAAGGTACGAGCAGTACTTC.

This chain connects TRBV28 to TRBJ2-3; D remains unclear. CDR1 MDHEN and CDR2 SYDVKM come from the germline V gene. The CDR3 contains 16 residues. Trimming shortened V by 3 bases and J by 2 bases, and 15 bases separated the two germline ends. CDR3 sequence reads: CASSFLGRLFTDTQYF. The CDR3 nucleotides are TGTGCCAGCAGTTTTCTCGGCCGGCTTTTCACAGATACGCAGTATTTT.

The chain combines TRBV5-4 with TRBJ1-1; TRBD1 matches 7 bases. J was trimmed by 6 bases and V by 4 bases; bases with no gene match: 9. This CDR3 spans 14 amino acids. Germline CDR1 and CDR2: SGHNT and YYREEE (reference sequence). The CDR3 is CASSRYDRAPEAFF. DNA of the CDR3: TGTGCCAGCAGCCGGTACGACAGGGCCCCTGAAGCTTTCTTT.

This clone has more than one count but fewer than ten. The CDR3 DNA reads TGTGCCAGCTCACCACCGTCGGTGGAGACCCAGTACTTC. Amino acids: CASSPPSVETQYF. The chain has TRBV18 and TRBJ2-5; D unclear. V lost 0 bases and J lost 5, with 7 bases in between. The CDR3 totals 13 residues. CDR1 KGHSH and CDR2 LQKENI come from the germline V gene.

The chain joins TRBV7-2 to TRBJ2-4; D remains ambiguous. Germline V lookup: CDR1 SGHTA, CDR2 FQGNSA. V lost 4 bases and J lost 3, with 4 bases in between. This CDR3 spans 12 amino acids. For the CDR3, the DNA is TGTGCCAGCAGCTGGGGCAAAAACATTCAGTACTTC. Protein: CASSWGKNIQYF.

The rearrangement uses TRBV2 and TRBJ2-2, with TRBD1 matching over 7 bases. The CDR3 consists of 14 residues. CDR1 and CDR2 from the germline V gene are SNHLY and FYNNEI. The V gene end was trimmed by 7 bases and the J gene end by 2 bases; junction bases not matched to a gene: 4. The CDR3 bases are TGTGCCAGCATCAAGGGGGCCAACACCGGGGAGCTGTTTTTT. This codes for CASIKGANTGELFF. Based on the CDR3 plus reference TRBV2 and TRBJ2-2, the full variable domain is EPEVTQTPSHQVTQMGQEVILRCVPISNHLYFYWYRQILGQKVEFLVSFYNNEISEKSEIFDDQFSVERPDGSNFTLKIRSTKLEDSAMYFCASIKGANTGELFFGEGSRLTVL.

DNA for the CDR3: TGTGCCAGCAGCCCCCACTTTTGGGGGGGACGAGATCAGCCCCAGCATTTT. This codes for CASSPHFWGGRDQPQHF. The rearrangement uses TRBV28 and TRBJ1-5; TRBD1 is a possible D gene (5 bases). This CDR3 comprises 17 residues. Germline V gives CDR1 MDHEN, CDR2 SYDVKM. With 6 bases removed from V and 5 bases from J, the gap between germline ends came to 23 bases.

The chain is built from TRBV28 and TRBJ2-3, with TRBD2 identical over 7 bases. V lost 5 bases and J lost 2; bases outside the gene matches: 13. CDR1 and CDR2 (germline): MDHEN, SYDVKM. This CDR3 is 17 amino acids long. This CDR3 reads CASSNPPGTTYTDTQYF. The DNA for the CDR3 is TGTGCCAGCAGTAACCCCCCCGGGACTACCTACACAGATACGCAGTATTTT.